Reported below is one TCR beta chain. These data originate in a study of response to subunit inactivated influenza vaccine. MiXCR, run by TCRdb on the RT-PCR reads, gives a single entry per CDR3 protein. Among roughly 540,000 distinct CDR3 sequences, under 30% were seen once, and the ten largest hold 2.5% to 3.5%. The CDR3 length is 15 residues. Trimming left V 4 bases short and J 7 bases short, with 19 bases between. These data were also reused for a study on T cells expressing NK-cell markers. That paper states: A 5'RACE template switching approach incorporating UMIs was used to make TCR beta cDNA.

Sequencing used CD4+ T cells sorted from PBMCs, obtained 12 days after vaccination. The receptor was isolated from a man over 45 who received an inactivated influenza vaccine. The chain employs TRBV12-3 or TRBV12-4 and TRBJ2-5; D may match TRBD1 or TRBD2 (5 bases each). In DNA form, the CDR3 reads TGTGCCAGCAGTTATTCCGGGACGAGTGGCTCGACCCAGTACTTC. It encodes CASSYSGTSGSTQYF.